The source of this T cell receptor (beta chain) is a study of control samples from healthy donors and cancer patients. Libraries were prepared by immunoSEQ multiplex PCR; TCRdb keeps only in-frame clonotypes and omits some of them. In the table there are about 73,000 clones, around 94% of which are singletons. The CDR3 loop spans 14 amino acids. In germline, CDR1 is SGHTA, CDR2 FQGNSA. With V trimmed by 6 bases and J by 4 bases, 6 bases remained unmatched. The sequence was collected from a woman aged 40 to 55 in good health. The sequencing sample was made of blood. The chain employs TRBV7-2 and TRBJ2-7; 10 nucleotides align to TRBD2. The CDR3 bases are TGTGCCAGCAGTGCGGCTAGCGGGAGTTACGAGCAGTACTTC. This encodes CASSAASGSYEQYF.